A selection of T cell receptor beta chains follows, all from one sample in a study of blood T cells in healthy people across ages. TCRdb analysed the 5' RACE reads with MiXCR anew, one entry per CDR3 protein. The sample shows 650,000 to 1,000,000 distinct CDR3 sequences, 35% to 40% of them seen only once. The sequenced material came from blood. These receptor sequences come from a man aged 18 to 29 in good health. CDR3s include the opening cysteine and the closing phenylalanine or tryptophan.

CDR3 protein | J gene | V gene
CTSSSWTGIMTGELFF | TRBJ2-2 | TRBV12-3/TRBV12-4
CASRPGESYNSPLHF | TRBJ1-6 | TRBV6-5
CVSKGQAYEQYF | TRBJ2-7 | TRBV7-2
CASSLVFQGANTGELFF | TRBJ2-2 | TRBV12-3/TRBV12-4
CASSLRTGGAFHEQYF | . | TRBV11-2
CASSQPGRDRGDTQYF | TRBJ2-3 | TRBV4-1
CASSLQGGYTYNEQFF | TRBJ2-1 | TRBV7-3
CSVFTGTSGASYNEQYF | TRBJ2-5 | TRBV29-1
CASSQERGSGYTF | TRBJ1-2 | TRBV4-1
CASSLASNPSYNEQFF | TRBJ2-1 | TRBV5-5
CAIRPNTGGKTGELFF | TRBJ2-2 | TRBV10-3
CASSQDSGAGGNQPQHF | TRBJ1-5 | TRBV4-3
CASSRQPTSGQETRYF | TRBJ2-5 | TRBV3-1
CASGGLIGETQYF | TRBJ2-5 | TRBV12-3/TRBV12-4
CASQDRGGDGYTF | TRBJ1-2 | TRBV27
CASSHTGPDTDTQYF | TRBJ2-3 | TRBV6-2/TRBV6-3
CASRPRQETQYF | TRBJ2-5 | TRBV2
CASSWGLAGLGNEQFF | TRBJ2-1 | TRBV5-1